This entry concerns a single TCR beta chain. In this sample, this clone turned up a few times. Its antigen has not been determined. The sample holds no much larger clone one base away, and base qualities are not on file. The immunoSEQ assay at survey resolution was used to sequence TCRbeta rearrangements from genomic DNA. The authors' analysis ran thus. Clonotypes above 5% of the repertoire were treated as putative leukemic clones, yielding around 59 across approximately 27 patients. A lowest detectable productive clonotype frequency of 2.59 x 10-5 was observed in the TCR sequencing data. Analyses included only productive TCRbeta rearrangements, meaning complete and in-frame sequences. The clonality of each sample was calculated as Simpson clonality in the immunoSEQ Analyzer version 3.0. Clones were grouped by frequency into very rare, small, medium, large (1-20%) or hyperexpanded (>20%) categories. Generation probabilities were estimated with OLGA 1.2.3, V-gene circos plots were generated with VDJtools, specificities were searched for in VDJdb, and CDR3 motifs were identified with GLIPH. TCRdb obtained this table from immuneACCESS and retained in-frame rearrangements with V and J assigned. These tables miss some clones; where compared with another copy, unresolved V genes account for less than half of the shortfall, and the remainder is unexplained. V and J calls and clone size come straight from that table; D and trimming were deduced from the DNA. The sample table records 400 or so clones; roughly 73% of these occur just once. Approximately 2.2% of the sample goes to the ten largest clones.

CD4+ T-LGLL patients were recruited from hematology units in Padova (Italy), Helsinki (Finland) and Shinshu (Japan). Depending on what sample material was available, patient samples were either unselected PBMC or bead-purified CD4+, CD4+CD8+, CD57+ or CD56+ fractions. Deep amplicon sequencing of the same DNA produced somatic STAT5B mutation profiles, and these profiles were combined with the patient TCRbeta data. All TCR-sequenced material derived from peripheral blood: patient blood samples and healthy donor buffy coats. Peripheral blood mononuclear cells were isolated by Ficoll-Hypaque gradient centrifugation. The Gentra Puregene Cell and Tissue kit was used for genomic DNA extraction, and quantification was performed on a Qubit 2.0 fluorometer. This entry is derived from a study of STAT5B mutations in CD4+ large granular lymphocyte leukemia (dated 2022 in TCRdb). At the level of the whole study: When cryopreserved patient cells were available, CD8+ cells were depleted as a first step, and selection with anti-CD4 microbeads followed. Flow cytometry performed on FACSCanto II or FACSVerse showed that the purified fractions had more than 95% purity among lymphocytes. The TCRbeta repertoires of CD4+ T-cell large granular lymphocyte leukemia patients were compared with the TCRbeta repertoires of healthy blood donors. General conclusions and limits of the study: Main leukemic clonotypes were private to each patient, although roughly 25% appeared at low frequency in other patients' non-leukemic repertoires. The data were not HLA-matched, and the higher clonality in CD4+ T-LGLL than in CD8+ T-LGLL could be due to the relatively small sample size. The sources of patient cells varied, and only five to seven CD4-sorted patient samples were included in the clonality comparison with healthy controls. Greater clonality appeared to be present in CD4-sorted patient repertoires than in healthy CD4+ repertoires, and the difference was retained after the putative leukemic clones were removed. Enrichment of TRBV06-family usage was observed among the top patient clones (8/27) relative to healthy controls (2/35).

The germline V gene (reference sequence) gives CDR1 as SEHNR and CDR2 as FQNEAQ. Measured from the cysteine to the phenylalanine, the CDR3 is 16 residues long. The read is trimmed to its CDR3 DNA, 48 bases read in frame from base 1. The germline V and J ends show losses of 5 bases and 5 bases respectively, and no gene match explains 12 bases of the junction. The rearrangement combines TRBV7-9 with TRBJ2-5; the junction holds 9 bases that match TRBD2. The receptor was isolated from a woman in her 50s with CD4+ T-cell large granular lymphocyte leukemia. The specimen was PBMCs. The CDR3 is CASSPPWLAGLETQYF. The nucleotide sequence reads TGTGCCAGCAGCCCGCCGTGGCTAGCGGGATTGGAGACCCAGTACTTC.